What follows describes a single TCR beta chain. Its target is not known. This sample stems from a study of OX40 agonist ivuxolimab in advanced cancers. About the study: Intravenous ivuxolimab at 0.01 to 10 mg/kg was given to patients every 2 weeks. Cohort: 65% to 90% men, mean age 60, aged about 20 to 80. Study conclusions and caveats: Among the lowest peripheral clonal expansion occurred in 0.1-3.0 mg/kg partial responders. Within 6 weeks, CD4+ and CD8+ blood T cells expanded clonally at 0.1 to 3.0 mg/kg.

V trimming: 5 bases; J trimming: 5 bases; junction bases outside the gene matches: 7. This CDR3 has 15 residues. Looked up from germline, CDR1 is SGHVS and CDR2 is FQNEAQ. Profiling relied on immunoSEQ multiplex PCR, and the TCRdb table lists in-frame clones only, not all of them. The table shows some 70,000 clones, with around 93% occurring only once. The sequences come from CD4+ or CD8+ T cells sorted from blood, collected in a trial of the OX40 agonist ivuxolimab. The V gene is TRBV7-8, the J gene TRBJ1-5; 9 bases are shared with TRBD1. This sequence was found in an adult with an advanced solid tumor such as melanoma, head and neck, liver or kidney cancer. Here the CDR3 DNA reads TGTGCCAGCAGCATCTGGGACAGGGCCGATCAGCCCCAGCATTTT. Translating it yields CASSIWDRADQPQHF.